This T cell receptor beta chain was captured in a study of blood T cell repertoires in COVID-19. Across the whole study: Samples representing acute and convalescent COVID-19 were sourced from the United States, Italy and Spain. Sample material is recorded as cDNA or gDNA derived from T cells, B-cell-depleted T cells, or PBMCs.

The assay was immunoSEQ multiplex PCR, and TCRdb's table has in-frame clones only and misses some. The top ten hold about 4.3% of the sample, which has 400,000 to 550,000 clones, 85% to 90% seen once. Sequenced input: peripheral blood. The receptor's source is a woman in her 30s with acute or convalescent COVID-19.

The DNA for the CDR3 is TGCGCCAGCAGCTTGAGCGGCCAGGGGAACTATGGCTACACCTTC. It specifies CASSLSGQGNYGYTF. This chain joins TRBV5-1 and TRBJ1-2; D may be TRBD1 (6 bases). CDR1 SGHRS and CDR2 YFSETQ come from the germline V gene. V shed 1 base and J shed 2 bases, with 12 bases lying between them. The CDR3 spans 15 residues. The full variable domain, rest sourced from reference TRBV5-1 and TRBJ1-2, is KAGVTQTPRYLIKTRGQQVTLSCSPISGHRSVSWYQQTPGQGLQFLFEYFSETQRNKGNFPGRFSGRQFSNSRSEMNVSTLELGDSALYLCASSLSGQGNYGYTFGSGTRLTVV.